This note documents a single T cell receptor (beta chain) sequence. The protocol was immunoSEQ multiplex PCR, while the TCRdb copy is restricted to in-frame clones and leaves out a portion. The sample gives 2 million to 2.5 million clones, approximately 90% of which show up once; approximately 0.4% is in the top ten. V shed 6 bases and J shed 1 base, with 12 bases lying between them. Looked up from germline, CDR1 is KGHSH and CDR2 is LQKENI. The CDR3 is 14 amino acids. The source of the sample is a study of shared clonotypes between healthy human individuals. The investigators split CD4+ cells into a CD45RA+ naive subset and a CD45RA-negative memory subset.

This TCR derives from a man aged 18 to 35 in good health. Some clones in this sample may be carry-over from other donors' samples. The sequencing input was naive CD4+ T cells from PBMCs. Subset given: CD45RA+ positively selected. V is TRBV18 and J is TRBJ1-1; the D gene is possibly TRBD1 (5 bases). The CDR3 coding sequence is TGTGCCAGCTCCATTGGCGGGACGAACACTGAAGCTTTCTTT. Translating gives CASSIGGTNTEAFF.